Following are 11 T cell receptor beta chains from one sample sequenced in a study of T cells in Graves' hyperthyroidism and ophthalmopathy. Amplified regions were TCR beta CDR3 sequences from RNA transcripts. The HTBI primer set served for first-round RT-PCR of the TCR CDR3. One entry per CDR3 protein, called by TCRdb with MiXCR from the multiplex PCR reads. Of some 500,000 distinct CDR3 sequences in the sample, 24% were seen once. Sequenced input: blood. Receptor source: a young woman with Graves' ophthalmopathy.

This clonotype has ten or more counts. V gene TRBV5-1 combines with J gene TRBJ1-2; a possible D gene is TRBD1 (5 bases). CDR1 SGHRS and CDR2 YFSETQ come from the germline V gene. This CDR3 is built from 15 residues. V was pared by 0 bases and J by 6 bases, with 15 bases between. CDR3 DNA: TGCGCCAGCAGCTTGGAACAGGACCGAATAGATGGCTACACCTTC. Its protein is CASSLEQDRIDGYTF.

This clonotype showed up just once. The CDR3 region is CASSDAYGELFF. In nucleotides, the CDR3 is TGTGCCAGCAGTGATGCGTACGGGGAGCTGTTTTTT. The V gene is TRBV6-1, the J gene TRBJ2-2; D gene unclear. This CDR3 has 12 residues. Germline loops: CDR1 MNHNS, CDR2 SASEGT. Trimming took off 3 bases at V and 7 bases at J, with 6 bases between the two ends.

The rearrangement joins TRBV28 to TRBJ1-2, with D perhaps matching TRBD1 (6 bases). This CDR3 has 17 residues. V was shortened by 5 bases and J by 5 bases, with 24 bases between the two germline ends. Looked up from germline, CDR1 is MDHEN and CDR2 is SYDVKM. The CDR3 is CASSPPGGAWIEYGYTF. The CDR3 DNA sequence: TGTGCCAGCAGTCCCCCTGGGGGGGCCTGGATAGAGTATGGCTACACCTTC.

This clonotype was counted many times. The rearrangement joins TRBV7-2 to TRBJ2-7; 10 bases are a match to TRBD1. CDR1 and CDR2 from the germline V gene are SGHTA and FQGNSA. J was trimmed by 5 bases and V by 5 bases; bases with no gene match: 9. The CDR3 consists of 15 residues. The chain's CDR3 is CASSARDRGRDEQYF. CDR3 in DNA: TGTGCCAGCAGCGCGCGGGACAGGGGAAGAGACGAGCAGTACTTC.

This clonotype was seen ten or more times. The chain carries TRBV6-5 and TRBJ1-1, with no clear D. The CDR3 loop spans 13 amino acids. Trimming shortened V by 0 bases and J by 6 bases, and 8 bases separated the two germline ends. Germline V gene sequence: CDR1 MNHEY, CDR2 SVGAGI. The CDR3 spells CASSYSGVAEAFF. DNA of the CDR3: TGTGCCAGCAGTTACTCGGGCGTAGCTGAAGCTTTCTTT.

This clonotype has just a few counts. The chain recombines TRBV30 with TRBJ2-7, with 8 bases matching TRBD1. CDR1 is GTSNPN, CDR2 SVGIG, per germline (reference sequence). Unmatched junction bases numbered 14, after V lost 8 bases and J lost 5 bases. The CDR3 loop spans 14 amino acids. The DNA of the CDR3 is TGTGCCCAAAGTACCGGGACAGGTAGAAACGAGCAGTACTTC. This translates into CAQSTGTGRNEQYF.

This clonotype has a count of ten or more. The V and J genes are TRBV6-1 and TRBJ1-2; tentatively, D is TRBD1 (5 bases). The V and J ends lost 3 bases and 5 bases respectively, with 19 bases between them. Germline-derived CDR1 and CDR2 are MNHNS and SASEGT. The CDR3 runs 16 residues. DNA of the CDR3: TGTGCCAGCAGTGAGGGGCCGAGGACACTACGTTATGGCTACACCTTC. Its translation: CASSEGPRTLRYGYTF.

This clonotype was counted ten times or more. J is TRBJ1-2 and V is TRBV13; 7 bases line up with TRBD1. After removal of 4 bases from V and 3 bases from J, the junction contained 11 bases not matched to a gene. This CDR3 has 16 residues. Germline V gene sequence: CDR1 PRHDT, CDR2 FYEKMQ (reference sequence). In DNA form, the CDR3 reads TGTGCCAGCAGCTCATCCACAGGGGCGGGGGACTATGGCTACACCTTC. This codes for CASSSSTGAGDYGYTF.

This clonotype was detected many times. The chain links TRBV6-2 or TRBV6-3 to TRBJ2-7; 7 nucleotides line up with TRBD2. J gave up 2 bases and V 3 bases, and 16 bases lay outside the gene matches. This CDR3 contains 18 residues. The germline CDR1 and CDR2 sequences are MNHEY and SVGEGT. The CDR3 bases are TGTGCCAGCAGTTATAATCCCTTCGCCGGGACTAACACCTACGAGCAGTACTTC. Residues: CASSYNPFAGTNTYEQYF.

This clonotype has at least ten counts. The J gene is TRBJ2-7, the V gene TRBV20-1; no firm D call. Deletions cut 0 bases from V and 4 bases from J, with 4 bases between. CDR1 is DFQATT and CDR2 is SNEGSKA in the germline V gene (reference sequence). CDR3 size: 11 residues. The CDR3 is CSAREVYEQYF. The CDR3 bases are TGCAGTGCTAGAGAGGTATACGAGCAGTACTTC.

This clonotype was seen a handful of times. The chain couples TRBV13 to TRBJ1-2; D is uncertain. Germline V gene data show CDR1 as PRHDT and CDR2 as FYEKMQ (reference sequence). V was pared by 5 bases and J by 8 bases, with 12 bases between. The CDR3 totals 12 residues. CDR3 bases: TGTGCCAGCAGCCCATGGACGATGGGCTACACCTTC. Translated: CASSPWTMGYTF.